This is a list of T cell receptor beta chains from one sample in a study of T cell changes during pregnancy in multiple sclerosis. Produced via immunoSEQ multiplex PCR; TCRdb's table is partial and in-frame only. The sample comprises 33,000 or so clones, roughly nine tenths of which are singletons, and approximately 3.9% rests with the top ten. Sample: CD8+ T cells from peripheral blood mononuclear cells, taken in the second trimester of pregnancy. These receptors came from a female donor in good health, enrolled as a control in a pregnancy study. Both conserved end residues are part of each CDR3. D genes are given only for firm matches. Rows give clone size only sometimes, using once, few, many, or a class for an expanded clone.

>15|NA|NA|TRBV4-3|TRBJ1-5
TGCGCCAGCAGCCAGGAGAGTCGATACAATCAGCCCCAGCATTTT
CASSQESRYNQPQHF
>13|once|TRBD1|TRBV5-4|TRBJ2-5
TGTGCCAGCAGACCGGACAGGGAGGAGACCCAGTACTTC
CASRPDREETQYF
>13|once|NA|TRBV27|TRBJ1-1
TGTGCCAGCAGGGCCGGGGGGTCGACTGAAGCTTTCTTT
CASRAGGSTEAFF
>14|NA|TRBD1|TRBV19|TRBJ2-7
TGTGCCAGTAGTTCTGGACAGGGGGCCTACGAGCAGTACTTC
CASSSGQGAYEQYF
>14|NA|TRBD1|TRBV7-2|TRBJ1-2
TGTGCCAGCAGCCCCCGACAGGGATTTGATGGCTACACCTTC
CASSPRQGFDGYTF
>12|once|NA|TRBV19|TRBJ1-1
TGTGCCAGCCAAACAGGGAACACTGAAGCTTTCTTT
CASQTGNTEAFF
>16|NA|TRBD1|TRBV4-1|TRBJ2-3
TGCGCCAGCAGCCAGTTCGGACAGGCCTACACAGATACGCAGTATTTT
CASSQFGQAYTDTQYF
>13|few|TRBD2|TRBV7-2|TRBJ2-7
TGTGCCAGCAGCTTAACGACCGGGGGGGAGCAGTACTTC
CASSLTTGGEQYF
>13|NA|NA|TRBV7-9|TRBJ2-3
TGTGCCAGCAGCTCCTCCGCGTTAGATACGCAGTATTTT
CASSSSALDTQYF
>15|NA|TRBD2|TRBV5-1|TRBJ2-3
TGCGCCAGCAGCTTGGTTAGCGGGGGGGCAGATACGCAGTATTTT
CASSLVSGGADTQYF
>14|NA|NA|TRBV5-1|TRBJ2-7
TGCGCCAGCAGCTTGGCCACGGGGTTCTACGAGCAGTACTTC
CASSLATGFYEQYF
>15|NA|NA|TRBV5-1|TRBJ1-4
TGCGCCAGCAGCTTGGAGCAGGGTCGATATGAAAAACTGTTTTTT
CASSLEQGRYEKLFF
>15|few|NA|TRBV7-6|TRBJ2-2
TGTGCCAGCAGCTTAGCAGGACAGAACACCGGGGAGCTGTTTTTT
CASSLAGQNTGELFF
>16|NA|NA|TRBV27|TRBJ1-5
TGTGCCAGCAGTTGGGCGGGGTCGATCAACAATCAGCCCCAGCATTTT
CASSWAGSINNQPQHF
>12|NA|NA|TRBV7-9|TRBJ2-7
TGTGCCAGCAGCCCCTCCGTCTACGAGCAGTACTTC
CASSPSVYEQYF
>14|NA|NA|TRBV27|TRBJ1-2
TGTGCCAGCAGTCCCGAGCCAGGGTTTCATGGCTACACCTTC
CASSPEPGFHGYTF
>15|NA|NA|TRBV5-5|TRBJ1-6
TGTGCCAGCAACCAAAGGGGCTCCTATAATTCACCCCTCCACTTT
CASNQRGSYNSPLHF
>15|NA|TRBD1|TRBV7-9|TRBJ2-5
TGTGCCAGCAGCCCCGGGACAGAACCTTCGGAGACCCAGTACTTC
CASSPGTEPSETQYF
>12|NA|NA|TRBV7-2|TRBJ2-7
TGTGCCAGCAGCTCTACAGGGTACGAGCAGTACTTC
CASSSTGYEQYF
>15|NA|NA|TRBV7-8|TRBJ1-1
TGTGCCAGCAGCTTAGATCGGGGGAAGTACACTGAAGCTTTCTTT
CASSLDRGKYTEAFF
>16|NA|TRBD2|TRBV4-3|TRBJ2-3
TGCGCCAGCAGCCAAGGCTACGGGGGGGCCACAGATACGCAGTATTTT
CASSQGYGGATDTQYF
>14|NA|TRBD2|TRBV29-1|TRBJ2-7
TGCAGCGTGGACGGCGGGGGGAGTTCCTACGAGCAGTACTTC
CSVDGGGSSYEQYF
>16|NA|NA|TRBV4-3|TRBJ1-2
TGCGCCAGCAGCCAGTTCAGGGGATCAACTAACTATGGCTACACCTTC
CASSQFRGSTNYGYTF
>13|NA|NA|TRBV30|TRBJ1-1
TGTGCCTGGAGGATGGACAGTCACACTGAAGCTTTCTTT
CAWRMDSHTEAFF
>13|NA|NA|TRBV27|TRBJ1-1
TGTGCCAGCAATCCCGGGGGGGACACTGAAGCTTTCTTT
CASNPGGDTEAFF
>18|NA|TRBD1|TRBV4-1|TRBJ2-4
TGCGCCAGCAGCCAAGAAAAGTTCAGGGGGTACGACAAAAACATTCAGTACTTC
CASSQEKFRGYDKNIQYF
>13|NA|TRBD2|TRBV7-8|TRBJ2-5
TGTGCCAGCAGCGAGGGACTAGTTGAGACCCAGTACTTC
CASSEGLVETQYF
>15|NA|TRBD1|TRBV11-3|TRBJ2-1
TGTGCCAGCAGCTTTGGACAGGGGAGGAACAATGAGCAGTTCTTC
CASSFGQGRNNEQFF
>17|once|TRBD1|TRBV13|TRBJ2-6
TGTGCCAGCAGCATCCGGACAGGGGGCTCTGGGGCCAACGTCCTGACTTTC
CASSIRTGGSGANVLTF
>13|NA|NA|TRBV5-4|TRBJ1-1
TGTGCCAGCTTTCGAACGGTGAACACTGAAGCTTTCTTT
CASFRTVNTEAFF
>14|NA|NA|TRBV6-5|TRBJ1-1
TGTGCCAGCAGACAACCGAGGGCGGTCACTGAAGCTTTCTTT
CASRQPRAVTEAFF
>15|NA|TRBD1|TRBV30|TRBJ1-6
TGTGCCTGGAGAGGGCTGGACAGGGACAATTCACCCCTCCACTTT
CAWRGLDRDNSPLHF
>12|NA|NA|TRBV21-1|TRBJ1-5
TGTGCCAGCAGCAACTTTGTATGTTTCCAGCATTTT
CASSNFVCFQHF
>15|NA|NA|TRBV7-9|TRBJ1-2
TGTGCCAGCAGCTTAGTTGGCAGGGAGGCGGATGGCTACACCTTC
CASSLVGREADGYTF
>13|NA|NA|TRBV5-5|TRBJ1-5
TGTGCCAGCAGCGGACAGTTCAATCAGCCCCAGCATTTT
CASSGQFNQPQHF
>14|NA|NA|TRBV27|TRBJ2-3
TGTGCCAGCAGCCGGTCCGGACACCCTTTTGCGCAGTATTTT
CASSRSGHPFAQYF
>12|NA|NA|TRBV2|TRBJ2-7
TGTGCCAGCAGTGAAGCGCAGGACGAGCAGTACTTC
CASSEAQDEQYF
>18|NA|TRBD2|TRBV5-5|TRBJ2-2
TGTGCCAGCAGCTTGGGGCTAGCGGGGGGGTCGAACACCGGGGAGCTGTTTTTT
CASSLGLAGGSNTGELFF
>16|NA|NA|TRBV6-5|TRBJ1-5
TGTGCCAGCAGTTACTCATCCCCAGGAAGCAATCAGCCCCAGCATTTT
CASSYSSPGSNQPQHF
>13|NA|TRBD1|TRBV7-9|TRBJ1-2
TGTGCCAGCAGCTTCCCACAGGGGTCCGGCTACACCTTC
CASSFPQGSGYTF
>15|NA|TRBD1|TRBV27|TRBJ2-7
TGTGCCAGCAGTATAAAGGGGGCCATCCCCTACGAGCAGTACTTC
CASSIKGAIPYEQYF
>17|NA|NA|TRBV9|TRBJ2-1
TGTGCCAGCAGCGCCCTGGTCGAGGCAGTTTCTTACAATGAGCAGTTCTTC
CASSALVEAVSYNEQFF
>15|few|TRBD2|TRBV7-8|TRBJ2-5
TGTGCCAGCAGCTTAGTAGCGGGGGGGGCGGAGACCCAGTACTTC
CASSLVAGGAETQYF
>16|once|TRBD1|TRBV6-4|TRBJ2-3
TGTGCCAGCAGTCCCGGGACAGGGGGCGGGGAGGAGACGCAGTATTTT
CASSPGTGGGEETQYF
>17|NA|NA|TRBV5-8|TRBJ2-6
TGTGCCAGCACCGGCGGACAATTAGACTCTGGGGCCAACGTCCTGACTTTC
CASTGGQLDSGANVLTF